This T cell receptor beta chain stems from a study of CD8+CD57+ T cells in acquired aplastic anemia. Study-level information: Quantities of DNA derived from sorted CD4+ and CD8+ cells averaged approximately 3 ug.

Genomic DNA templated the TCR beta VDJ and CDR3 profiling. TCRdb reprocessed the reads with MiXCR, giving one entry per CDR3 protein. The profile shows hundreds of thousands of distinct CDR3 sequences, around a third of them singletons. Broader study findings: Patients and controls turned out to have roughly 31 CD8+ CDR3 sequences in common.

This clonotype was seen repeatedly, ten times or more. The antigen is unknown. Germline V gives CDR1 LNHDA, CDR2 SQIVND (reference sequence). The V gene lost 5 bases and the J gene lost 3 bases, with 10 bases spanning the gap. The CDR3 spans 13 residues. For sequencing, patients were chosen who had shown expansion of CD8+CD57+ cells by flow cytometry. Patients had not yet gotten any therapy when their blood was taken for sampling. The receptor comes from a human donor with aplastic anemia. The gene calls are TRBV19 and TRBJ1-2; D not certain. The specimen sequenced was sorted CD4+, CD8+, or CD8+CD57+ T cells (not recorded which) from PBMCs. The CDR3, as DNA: TGTGCCAGTAGTCCAGACTCTTACTATGGCTACACCTTC. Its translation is CASSPDSYYGYTF.